This TCR beta chain emerged from a study of cytomegalovirus exposure and HLA in healthy donors. Study summary: In an earlier analysis, around 120 million unique TCR beta sequences were found from 150 million to 200 million T cells. Most donors, roughly 84% of approximately 400 genotyped, fell in the Caucasian-associated ancestry cluster. Study results and caveats: The availability of immune exposure information extended only to CMV serostatus.

Primers included in the PCR were 60 Vbeta and 13 Jbeta primers. Assay: immunoSEQ multiplex PCR; the TCRdb copy retains only in-frame clones and omits some. The data hold 110,000 to 150,000 clones, with under 80% observed a single time. This CDR3 is 15 amino acids long. V gave up 10 bases and J gave up 3 bases, with 16 bases separating them. The V gene's germline CDR1 is MNHEY and CDR2 SVGAGI. For this clone: The antigen is unknown.

The clonotype comes from a man between 18 and 35 years old in good health and CMV-seropositive. This chain links TRBV6-5 with TRBJ1-6, with a tentative D call TRBD1 (6 bases). The material sequenced was PBMCs. As DNA, the CDR3 is TGTGCCAACCGCAGGGGAGTGGGCTATAATTCACCCCTCCACTTT. This codes for CANRRGVGYNSPLHF.